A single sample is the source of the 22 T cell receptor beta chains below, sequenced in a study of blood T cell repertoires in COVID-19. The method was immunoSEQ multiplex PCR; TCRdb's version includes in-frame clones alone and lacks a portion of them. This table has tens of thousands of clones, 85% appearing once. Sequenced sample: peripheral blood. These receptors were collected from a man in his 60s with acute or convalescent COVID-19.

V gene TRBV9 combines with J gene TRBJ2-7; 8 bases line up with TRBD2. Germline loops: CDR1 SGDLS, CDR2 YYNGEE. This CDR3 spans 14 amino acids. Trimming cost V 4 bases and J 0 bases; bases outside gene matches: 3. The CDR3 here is CASSLGTSSYEQYF. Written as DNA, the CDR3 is TGTGCCAGCAGCCTGGGGACTAGCTCCTACGAGCAGTACTTC.

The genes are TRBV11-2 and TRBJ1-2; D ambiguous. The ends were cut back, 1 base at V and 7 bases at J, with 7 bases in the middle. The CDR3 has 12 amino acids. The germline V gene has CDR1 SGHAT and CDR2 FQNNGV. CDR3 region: CASSLGRVGYTF. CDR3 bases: TGTGCCAGCAGCTTAGGTCGTGTTGGCTACACCTTC.

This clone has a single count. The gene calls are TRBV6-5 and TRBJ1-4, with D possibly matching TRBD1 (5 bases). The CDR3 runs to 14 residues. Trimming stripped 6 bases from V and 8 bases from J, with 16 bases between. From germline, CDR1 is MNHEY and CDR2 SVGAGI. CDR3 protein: CASSPSGAREKLFF. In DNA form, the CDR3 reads TGTGCCAGCAGCCCCTCTGGGGCGCGCGAAAAACTGTTTTTT.

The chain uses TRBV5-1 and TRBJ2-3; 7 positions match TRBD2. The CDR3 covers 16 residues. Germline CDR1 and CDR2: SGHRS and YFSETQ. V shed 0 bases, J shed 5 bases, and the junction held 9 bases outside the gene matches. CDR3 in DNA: TGCGCCAGCAGCTTGGACCAGCGGGGATCGGTAGATACGCAGTATTTT. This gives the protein CASSLDQRGSVDTQYF.

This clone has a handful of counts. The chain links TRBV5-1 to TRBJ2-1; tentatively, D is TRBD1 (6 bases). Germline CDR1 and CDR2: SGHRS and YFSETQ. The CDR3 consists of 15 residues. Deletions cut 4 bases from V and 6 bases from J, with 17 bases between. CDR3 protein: CASSAGTPLTNEQFF. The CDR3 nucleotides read TGCGCCAGCAGCGCCGGGACACCGCTTACCAATGAGCAGTTCTTC.

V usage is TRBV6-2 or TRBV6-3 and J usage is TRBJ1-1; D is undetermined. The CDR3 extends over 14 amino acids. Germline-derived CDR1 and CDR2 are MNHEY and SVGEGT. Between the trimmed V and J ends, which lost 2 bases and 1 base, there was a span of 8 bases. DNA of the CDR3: TGTGCCAGCAGTTACCTTGCGGGGAACACTGAAGCTTTCTTT. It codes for CASSYLAGNTEAFF.

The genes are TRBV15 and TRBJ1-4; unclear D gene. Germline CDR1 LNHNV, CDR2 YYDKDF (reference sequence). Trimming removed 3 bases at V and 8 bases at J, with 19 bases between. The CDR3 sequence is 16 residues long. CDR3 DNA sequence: TGTGCCACCAGCAGGGCCCTAGGGCAGGAGGTGGAAAAACTGTTTTTT. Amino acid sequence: CATSRALGQEVEKLFF.

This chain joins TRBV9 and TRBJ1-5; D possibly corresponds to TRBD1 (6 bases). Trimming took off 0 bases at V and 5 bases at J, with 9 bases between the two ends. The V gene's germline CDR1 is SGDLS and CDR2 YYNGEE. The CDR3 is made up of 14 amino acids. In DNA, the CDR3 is TGTGCCAGCAGCGTAGGGTCAGGGGATCAGCCCCAGCATTTT. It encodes CASSVGSGDQPQHF.

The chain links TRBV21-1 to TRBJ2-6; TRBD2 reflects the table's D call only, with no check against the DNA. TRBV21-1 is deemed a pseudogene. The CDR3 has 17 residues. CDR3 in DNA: TGTGCCAGCAGGACCCGGGGACTCAGCTCTGGGGCCAACGTCCTGACTTTC. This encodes CASRTRGLSSGANVLTF.

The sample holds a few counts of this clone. The CDR3 DNA is TGTGCCTCTTACCACCGGGATTCACCCCTCCACTTT. It yields the protein CASYHRDSPLHF. The chain uses TRBV6-5 and TRBJ1-6; D not resolved. V was shortened by 11 bases and J by 8 bases, with 13 bases between the two germline ends. In germline, CDR1 is MNHEY, CDR2 SVGAGI. The length of the CDR3 is 12 residues.

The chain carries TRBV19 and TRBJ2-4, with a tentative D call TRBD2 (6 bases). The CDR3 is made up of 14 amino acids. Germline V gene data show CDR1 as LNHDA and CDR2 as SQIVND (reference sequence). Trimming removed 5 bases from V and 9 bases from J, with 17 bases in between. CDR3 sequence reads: CASSSRELGGIQYF. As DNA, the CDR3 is TGTGCCAGTAGTTCCCGGGAACTGGGAGGCATTCAGTACTTC.

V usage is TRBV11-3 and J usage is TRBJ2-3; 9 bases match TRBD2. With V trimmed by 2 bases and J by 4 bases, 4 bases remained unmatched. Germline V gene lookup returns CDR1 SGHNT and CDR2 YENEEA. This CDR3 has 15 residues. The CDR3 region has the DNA TGTGCCAGCAGCTTAAGGGCGGGAGGGCCAGATACGCAGTATTTT. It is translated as CASSLRAGGPDTQYF.

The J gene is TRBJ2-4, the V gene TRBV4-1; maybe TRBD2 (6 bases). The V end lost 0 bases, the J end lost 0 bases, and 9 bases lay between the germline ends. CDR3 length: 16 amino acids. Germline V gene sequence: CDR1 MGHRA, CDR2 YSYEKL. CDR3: CASSQEEGLAKNIQYF. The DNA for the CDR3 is TGCGCCAGCAGCCAAGAGGAGGGGCTAGCCAAAAACATTCAGTACTTC.

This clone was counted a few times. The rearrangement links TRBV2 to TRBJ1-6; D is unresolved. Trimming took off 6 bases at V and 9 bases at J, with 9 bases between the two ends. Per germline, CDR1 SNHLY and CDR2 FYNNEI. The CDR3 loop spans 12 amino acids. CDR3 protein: CASRRQVSPLHF. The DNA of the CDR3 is TGTGCCAGCAGGAGACAAGTTTCACCCCTCCACTTT.

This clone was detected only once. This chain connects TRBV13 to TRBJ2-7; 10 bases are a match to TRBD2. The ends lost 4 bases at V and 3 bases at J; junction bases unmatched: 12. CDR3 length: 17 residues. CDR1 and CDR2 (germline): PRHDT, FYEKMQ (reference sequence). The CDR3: CASSSGLADSLRYEQYF. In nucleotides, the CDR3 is TGTGCCAGCAGCTCTGGACTAGCGGATTCCCTACGCTACGAGCAGTACTTC.

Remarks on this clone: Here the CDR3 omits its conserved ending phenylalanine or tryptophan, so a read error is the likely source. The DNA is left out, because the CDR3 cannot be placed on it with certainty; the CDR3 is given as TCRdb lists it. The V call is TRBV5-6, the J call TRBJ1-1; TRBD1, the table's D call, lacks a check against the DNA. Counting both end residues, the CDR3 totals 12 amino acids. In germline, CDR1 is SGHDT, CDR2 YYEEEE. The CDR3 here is CASSDRDREVLC.

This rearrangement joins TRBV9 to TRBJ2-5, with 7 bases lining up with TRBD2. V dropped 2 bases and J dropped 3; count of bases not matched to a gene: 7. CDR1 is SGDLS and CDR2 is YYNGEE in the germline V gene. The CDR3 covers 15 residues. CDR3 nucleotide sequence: TGTGCCAGCAGCGTTCAGACTAGCCGCAAAGAGACCCAGTACTTC. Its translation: CASSVQTSRKETQYF.

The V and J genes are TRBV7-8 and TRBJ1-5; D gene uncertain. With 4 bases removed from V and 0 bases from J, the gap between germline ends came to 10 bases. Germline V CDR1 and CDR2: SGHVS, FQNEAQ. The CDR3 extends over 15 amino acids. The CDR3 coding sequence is TGTGCCAGCAGCTCCCCAGGTTATAGCAATCAGCCCCAGCATTTT. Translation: CASSSPGYSNQPQHF.

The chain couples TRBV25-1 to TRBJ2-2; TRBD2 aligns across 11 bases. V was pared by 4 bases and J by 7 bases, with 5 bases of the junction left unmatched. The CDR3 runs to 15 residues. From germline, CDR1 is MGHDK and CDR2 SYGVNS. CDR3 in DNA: TGTGCCAGCAGTGGTAGCGGGGGGGCCTTCGGGGAGCTGTTTTTT. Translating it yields CASSGSGGAFGELFF.

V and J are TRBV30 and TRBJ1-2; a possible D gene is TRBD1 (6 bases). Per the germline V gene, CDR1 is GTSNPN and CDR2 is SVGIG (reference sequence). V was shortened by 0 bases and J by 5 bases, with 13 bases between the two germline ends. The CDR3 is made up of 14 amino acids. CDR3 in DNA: TGTGCCTGGAGTGTATATAGGACAGCGTATGGCTACACCTTC. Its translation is CAWSVYRTAYGYTF.

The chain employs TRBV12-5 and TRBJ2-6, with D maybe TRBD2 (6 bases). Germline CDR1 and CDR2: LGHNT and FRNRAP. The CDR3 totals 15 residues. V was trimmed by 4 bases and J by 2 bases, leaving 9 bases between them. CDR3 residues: CASGSGGTGANVLTF. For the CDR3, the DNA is TGTGCTAGTGGTTCCGGGGGAACTGGGGCCAACGTCCTGACTTTC.

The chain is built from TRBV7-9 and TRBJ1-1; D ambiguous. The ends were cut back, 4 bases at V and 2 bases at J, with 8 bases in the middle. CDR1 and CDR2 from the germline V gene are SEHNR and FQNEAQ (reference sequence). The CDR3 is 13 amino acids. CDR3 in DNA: TGTGCCAGCAGCTGGGAGTTTAACACTGAAGCTTTCTTT. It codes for CASSWEFNTEAFF.